This T cell receptor beta chain was sequenced during a study of CD8+ T cells in alopecia areata. Specified treatment: oral pan-JAK inhibitor, 5-10 mg twice daily. Extraction of RNA preceded its reverse transcription into cDNA, which served as the sequencing template. The protocol was immunoSEQ multiplex PCR, while the TCRdb copy is restricted to in-frame clones and leaves out a portion. The repertoire holds about 190,000 clones, with roughly three fifths as singletons. V was trimmed by 5 bases and J by 0 bases, leaving 11 bases between them. The CDR3 has 15 residues. The germline V gene has CDR1 MDHEN and CDR2 SYDVKM.

This TCR was recovered from a human donor with alopecia areata. Sequencing used CD4+ T cells sorted from blood, obtained at week 4, from a patient treated with tofacitinib. This chain links TRBV28 with TRBJ1-5, with no clear D. Written as DNA, the CDR3 is TGTGCCAGCAGTATCCAGAGGAATAGCAATCAGCCCCAGCATTTT. Residues: CASSIQRNSNQPQHF.